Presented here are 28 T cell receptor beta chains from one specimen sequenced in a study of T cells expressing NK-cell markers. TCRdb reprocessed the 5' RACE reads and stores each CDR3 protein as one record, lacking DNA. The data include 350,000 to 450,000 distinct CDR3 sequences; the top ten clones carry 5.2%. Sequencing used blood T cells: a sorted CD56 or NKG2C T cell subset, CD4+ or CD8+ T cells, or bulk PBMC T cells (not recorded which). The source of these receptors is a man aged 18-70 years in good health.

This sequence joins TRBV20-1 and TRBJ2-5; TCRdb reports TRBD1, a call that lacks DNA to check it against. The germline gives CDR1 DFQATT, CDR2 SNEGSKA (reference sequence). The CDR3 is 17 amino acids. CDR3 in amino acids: CSARDWSRGGGQETQYF.

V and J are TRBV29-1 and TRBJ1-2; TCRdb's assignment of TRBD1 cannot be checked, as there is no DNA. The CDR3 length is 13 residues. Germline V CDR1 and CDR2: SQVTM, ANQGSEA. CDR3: CSVRQGGNYGYTF. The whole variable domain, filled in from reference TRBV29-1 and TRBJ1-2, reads SAVISQKPSRDICQRGTSLTIQCQVDSQVTMMFWYRQQPGQSLTLIATANQGSEATYESGFVIDKFPISRPNLTFSTLTVSNMSPEDSSIYLCSVRQGGNYGYTFGSGTRLTVV.

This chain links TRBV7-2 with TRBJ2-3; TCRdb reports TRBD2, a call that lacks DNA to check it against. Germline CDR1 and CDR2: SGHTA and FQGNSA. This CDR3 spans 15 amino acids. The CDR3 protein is CASSLGLEAVNTQYF. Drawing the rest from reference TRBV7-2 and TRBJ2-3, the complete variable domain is GAGVSQSPSNKVTEKGKDVELRCDPISGHTALYWYRQSLGQGLEFLIYFQGNSAPDKSGLPSDRFSAERTGGSVSTLTIQRTQQEDSAVYLCASSLGLEAVNTQYFGPGTRLTVL.

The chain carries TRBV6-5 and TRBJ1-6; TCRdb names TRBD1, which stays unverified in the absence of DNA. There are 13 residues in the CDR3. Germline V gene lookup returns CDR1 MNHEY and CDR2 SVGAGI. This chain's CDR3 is CASSFGGGSPLHF.

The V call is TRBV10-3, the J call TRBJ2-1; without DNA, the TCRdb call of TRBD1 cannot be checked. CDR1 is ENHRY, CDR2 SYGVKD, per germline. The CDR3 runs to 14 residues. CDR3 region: CAISVQGANNEQFF.

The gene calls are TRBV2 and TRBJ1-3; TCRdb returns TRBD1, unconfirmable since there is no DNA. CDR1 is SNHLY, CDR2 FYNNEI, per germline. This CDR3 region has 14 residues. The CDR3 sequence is CASRVRGSGNTIYF.

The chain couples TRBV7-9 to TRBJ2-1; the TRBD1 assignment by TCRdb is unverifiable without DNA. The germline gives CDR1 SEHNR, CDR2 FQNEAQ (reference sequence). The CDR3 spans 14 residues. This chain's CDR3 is CASSLGQGVDEQFF.

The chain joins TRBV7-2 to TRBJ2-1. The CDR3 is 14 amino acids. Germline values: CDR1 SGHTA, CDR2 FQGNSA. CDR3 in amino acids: CASSLGRGTMQQFF.

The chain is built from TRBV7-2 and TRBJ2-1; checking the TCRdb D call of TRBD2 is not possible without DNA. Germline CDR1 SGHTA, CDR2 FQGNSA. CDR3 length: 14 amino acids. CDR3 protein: CASSQTALAREQFF.

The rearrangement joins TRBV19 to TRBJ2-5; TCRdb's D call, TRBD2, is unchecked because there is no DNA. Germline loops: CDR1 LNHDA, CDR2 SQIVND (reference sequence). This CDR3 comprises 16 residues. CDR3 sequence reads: CASSSTGTSVGETQYF.

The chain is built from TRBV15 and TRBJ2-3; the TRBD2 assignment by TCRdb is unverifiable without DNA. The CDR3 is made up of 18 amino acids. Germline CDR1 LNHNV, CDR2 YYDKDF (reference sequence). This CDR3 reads CATSRARSGGAWTDTQYF.

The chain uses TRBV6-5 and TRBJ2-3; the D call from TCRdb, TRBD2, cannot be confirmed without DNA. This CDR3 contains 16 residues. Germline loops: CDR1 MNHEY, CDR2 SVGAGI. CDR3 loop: CASSYIAGGSLDTQYF.

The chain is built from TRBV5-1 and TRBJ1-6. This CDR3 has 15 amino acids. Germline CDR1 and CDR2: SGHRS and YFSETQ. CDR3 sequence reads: CASSLDGLFYSPLHF.

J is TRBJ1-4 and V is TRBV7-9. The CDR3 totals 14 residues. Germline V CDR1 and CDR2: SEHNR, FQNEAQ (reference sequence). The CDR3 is CASGARDDGEKLFF. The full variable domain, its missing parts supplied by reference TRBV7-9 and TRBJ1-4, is DTGVSQNPRHKITKRGQNVTFRCDPISEHNRLYWYRQTLGQGPEFLTYFQNEAQLEKSRLLSDRFSAERPKGSFSTLEIQRTEQGDSAMYLCASGARDDGEKLFFGSGTQLSVL.

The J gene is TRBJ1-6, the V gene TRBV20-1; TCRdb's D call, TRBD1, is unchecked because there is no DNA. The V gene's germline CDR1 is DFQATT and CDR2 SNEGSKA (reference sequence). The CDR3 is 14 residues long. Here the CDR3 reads CSARPGGYNSPLHF.

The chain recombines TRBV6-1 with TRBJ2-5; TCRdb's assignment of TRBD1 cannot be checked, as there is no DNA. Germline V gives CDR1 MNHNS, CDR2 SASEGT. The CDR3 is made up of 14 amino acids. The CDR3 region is CASSPFRGKETQYF.

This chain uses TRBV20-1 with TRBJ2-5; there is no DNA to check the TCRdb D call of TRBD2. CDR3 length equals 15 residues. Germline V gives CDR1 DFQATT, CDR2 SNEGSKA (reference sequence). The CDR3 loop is CSARSGGASKETQYF.

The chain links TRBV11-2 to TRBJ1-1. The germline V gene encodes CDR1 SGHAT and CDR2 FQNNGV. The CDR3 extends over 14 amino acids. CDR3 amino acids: CASSFFTGGTEAFF.

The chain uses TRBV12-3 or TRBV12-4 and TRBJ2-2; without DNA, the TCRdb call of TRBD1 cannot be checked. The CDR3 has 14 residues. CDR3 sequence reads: CASSVAKGDRELFF.

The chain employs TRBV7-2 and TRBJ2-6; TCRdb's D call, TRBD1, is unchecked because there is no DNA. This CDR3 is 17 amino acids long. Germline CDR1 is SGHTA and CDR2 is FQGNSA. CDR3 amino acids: CASSASGQGPGANVLTF.

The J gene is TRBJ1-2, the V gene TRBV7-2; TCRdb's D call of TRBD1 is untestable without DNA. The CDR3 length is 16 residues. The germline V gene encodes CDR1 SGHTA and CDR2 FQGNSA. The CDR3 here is CASSLRGSGGGYGYTF.

The CDR3 region is CASMFFWKGGYEQYF. V usage is TRBV5-6 and J usage is TRBJ2-7; the TRBD2 assignment by TCRdb is unverifiable without DNA. The germline CDR1 and CDR2 sequences are SGHDT and YYEEEE. This CDR3 comprises 15 residues.

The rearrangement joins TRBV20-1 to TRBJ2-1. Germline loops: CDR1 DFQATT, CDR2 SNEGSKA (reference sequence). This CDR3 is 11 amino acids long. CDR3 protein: CSASQRNEQFF.

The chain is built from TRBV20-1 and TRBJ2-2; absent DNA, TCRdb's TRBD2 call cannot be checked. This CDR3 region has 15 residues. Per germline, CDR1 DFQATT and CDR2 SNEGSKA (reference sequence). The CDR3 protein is CSASVDSGEGGELFF.

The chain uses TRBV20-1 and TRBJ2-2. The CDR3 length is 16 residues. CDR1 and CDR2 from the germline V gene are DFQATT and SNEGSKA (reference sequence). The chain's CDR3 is CSARDPRLAGTGELFF.

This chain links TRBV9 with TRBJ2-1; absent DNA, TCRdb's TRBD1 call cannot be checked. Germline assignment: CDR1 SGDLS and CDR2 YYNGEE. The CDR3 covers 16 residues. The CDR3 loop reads CASSPRGGVRNNEQFF.

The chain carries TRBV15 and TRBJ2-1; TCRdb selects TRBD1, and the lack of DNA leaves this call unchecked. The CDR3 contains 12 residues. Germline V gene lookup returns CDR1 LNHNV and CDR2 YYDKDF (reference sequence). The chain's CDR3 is CATSRPGRKQFF.

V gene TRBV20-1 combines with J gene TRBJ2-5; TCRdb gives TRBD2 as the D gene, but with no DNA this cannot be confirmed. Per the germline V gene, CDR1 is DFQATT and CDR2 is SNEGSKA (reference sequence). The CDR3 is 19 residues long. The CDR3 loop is CSARRGLAGVLPSQETQYF.